This T cell receptor beta chain came from a study of cytomegalovirus exposure and HLA in healthy donors. A multiplex PCR was run with 60 Vbeta primers and 13 Jbeta primers. Measured with immunoSEQ multiplex PCR; TCRdb has only the in-frame clones, and not every one. Of fewer than 110,000 clones listed, 76% are singletons. The germline CDR1 and CDR2 sequences are MNHNY and SVGAGI (reference sequence). This CDR3 comprises 15 residues. The V and J ends lost 4 bases and 1 base, in that order; junction bases with no gene match: 5. This clone occurred a few times. Material for sequencing was PBMCs. The chain combines TRBV6-6 with TRBJ1-1, with 8 bases that match TRBD1. The sequence was collected from a man aged 40-55 years in good health and CMV-seronegative. The CDR3 is CASSSGRGRNTEAFF. CDR3 DNA: TGTGCCAGCAGTTCCGGCAGGGGGCGGAACACTGAAGCTTTCTTT.